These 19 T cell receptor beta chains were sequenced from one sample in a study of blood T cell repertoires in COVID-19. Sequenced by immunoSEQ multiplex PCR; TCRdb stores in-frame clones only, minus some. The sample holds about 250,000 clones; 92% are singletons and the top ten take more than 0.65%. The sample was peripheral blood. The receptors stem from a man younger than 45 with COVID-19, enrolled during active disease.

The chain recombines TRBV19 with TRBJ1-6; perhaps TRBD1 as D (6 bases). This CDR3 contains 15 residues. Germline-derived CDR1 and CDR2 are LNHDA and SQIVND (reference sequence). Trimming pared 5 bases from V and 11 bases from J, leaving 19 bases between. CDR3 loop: CASSSSTGGQPPLHF. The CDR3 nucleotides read TGTGCCAGTAGTTCCTCGACTGGGGGCCAACCACCCCTCCACTTT.

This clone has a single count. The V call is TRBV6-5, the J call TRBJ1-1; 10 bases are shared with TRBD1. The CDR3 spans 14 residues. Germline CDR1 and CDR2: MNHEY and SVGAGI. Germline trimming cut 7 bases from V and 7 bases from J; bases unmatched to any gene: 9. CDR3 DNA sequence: TGTGCCAGCACCCCGACAGGGGGCGGTGATGAAGCTTTCTTT. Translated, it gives CASTPTGGGDEAFF.

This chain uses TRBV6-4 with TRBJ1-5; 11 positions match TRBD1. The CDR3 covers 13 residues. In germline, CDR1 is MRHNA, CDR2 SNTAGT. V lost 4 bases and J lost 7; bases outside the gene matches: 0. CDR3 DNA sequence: TGTGCCAGCAGTGGGGACAGGGGGCAGCCCCAGCATTTT. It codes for CASSGDRGQPQHF.

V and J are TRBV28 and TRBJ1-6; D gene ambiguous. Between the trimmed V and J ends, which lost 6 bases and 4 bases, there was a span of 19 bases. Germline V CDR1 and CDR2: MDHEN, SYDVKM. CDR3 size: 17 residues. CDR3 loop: CASSPTWAGDYNSPLHF. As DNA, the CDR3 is TGTGCCAGCAGCCCTACATGGGCGGGCGATTATAATTCACCCCTCCACTTT.

The CDR3 is CASQDSPTNYGYTF. Here the CDR3 DNA reads TGTGCCAGCCAGGACAGTCCAACTAACTATGGCTACACCTTC. The chain uses TRBV2 and TRBJ1-2; a weak D match, TRBD1 (6 bases). Germline CDR1 reads SNHLY; CDR2 reads FYNNEI. The V end was cut by 8 bases, the J end by 0 bases, with 13 bases between. The CDR3 has 14 residues.

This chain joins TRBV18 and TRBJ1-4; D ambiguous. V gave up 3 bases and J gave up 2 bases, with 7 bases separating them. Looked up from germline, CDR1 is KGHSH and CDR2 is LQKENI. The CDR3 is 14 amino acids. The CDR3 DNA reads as TGTGCCAGCTCACCGAGCCTTACTAATGAAAAACTGTTTTTT. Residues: CASSPSLTNEKLFF.

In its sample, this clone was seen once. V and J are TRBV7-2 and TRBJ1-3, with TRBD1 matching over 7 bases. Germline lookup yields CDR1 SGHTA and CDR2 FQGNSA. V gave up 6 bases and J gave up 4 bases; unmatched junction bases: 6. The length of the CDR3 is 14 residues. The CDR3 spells CASRPGTAGNTIYF. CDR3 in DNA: TGTGCCAGCAGACCTGGGACAGCAGGAAACACCATATATTTT.

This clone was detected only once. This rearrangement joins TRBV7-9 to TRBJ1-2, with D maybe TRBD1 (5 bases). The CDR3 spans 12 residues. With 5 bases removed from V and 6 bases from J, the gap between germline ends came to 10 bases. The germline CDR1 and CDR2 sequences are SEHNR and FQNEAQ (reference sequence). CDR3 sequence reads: CASSQRGDGYTF. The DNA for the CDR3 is TGTGCCAGCAGCCAAAGGGGCGATGGCTACACCTTC.

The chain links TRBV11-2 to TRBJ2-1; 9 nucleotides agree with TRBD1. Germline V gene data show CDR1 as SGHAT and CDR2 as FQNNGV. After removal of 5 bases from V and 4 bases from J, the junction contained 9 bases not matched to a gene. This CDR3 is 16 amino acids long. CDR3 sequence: CASSPDGTGSYNEQFF. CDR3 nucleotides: TGTGCCAGCAGCCCAGATGGGACAGGGTCATACAATGAGCAGTTCTTC.

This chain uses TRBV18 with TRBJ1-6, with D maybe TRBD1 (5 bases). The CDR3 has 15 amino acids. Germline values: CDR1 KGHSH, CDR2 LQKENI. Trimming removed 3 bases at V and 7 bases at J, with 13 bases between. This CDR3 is CASSPLDSLNSPLHF. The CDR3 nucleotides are TGTGCCAGCTCACCCTTAGACAGCCTAAATTCACCCCTCCACTTT. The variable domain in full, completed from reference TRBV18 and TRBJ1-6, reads NAGVMQNPRHLVRRRGQEARLRCSPMKGHSHVYWYRQLPEEGLKFMVYLQKENIIDESGMPKERFSAEFPKEGPSILRIQQVVRGDSAAYFCASSPLDSLNSPLHFGNGTRLTVT.

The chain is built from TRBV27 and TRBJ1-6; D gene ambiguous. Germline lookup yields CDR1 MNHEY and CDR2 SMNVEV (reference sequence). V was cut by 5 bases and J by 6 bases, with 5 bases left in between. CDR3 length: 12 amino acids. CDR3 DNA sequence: TGTGCCAGCAGTATAGCTAATTCACCCCTCCACTTT. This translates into CASSIANSPLHF.

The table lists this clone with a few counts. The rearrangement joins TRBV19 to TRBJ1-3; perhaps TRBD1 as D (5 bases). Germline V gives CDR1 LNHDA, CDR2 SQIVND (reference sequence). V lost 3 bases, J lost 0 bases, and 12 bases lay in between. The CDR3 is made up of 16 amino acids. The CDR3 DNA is TGTGCCAGTAGTATTGAAAAGACAGACTCTGGAAACACCATATATTTT. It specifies CASSIEKTDSGNTIYF.

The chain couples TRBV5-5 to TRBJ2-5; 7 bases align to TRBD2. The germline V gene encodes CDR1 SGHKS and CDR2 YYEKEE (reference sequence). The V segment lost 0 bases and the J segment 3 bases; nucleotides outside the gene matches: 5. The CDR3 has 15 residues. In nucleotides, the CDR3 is TGTGCCAGCAGCTTGGCTAGCGGCTCGAAAGAGACCCAGTACTTC. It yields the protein CASSLASGSKETQYF.

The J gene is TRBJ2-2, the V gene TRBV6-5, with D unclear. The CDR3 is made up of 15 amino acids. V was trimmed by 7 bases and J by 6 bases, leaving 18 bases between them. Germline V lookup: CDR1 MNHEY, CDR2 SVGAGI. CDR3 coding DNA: TGTGCCAGCAACATTTATGCAGGATCTCCCGGGGAGCTGTTTTTT. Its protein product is CASNIYAGSPGELFF.

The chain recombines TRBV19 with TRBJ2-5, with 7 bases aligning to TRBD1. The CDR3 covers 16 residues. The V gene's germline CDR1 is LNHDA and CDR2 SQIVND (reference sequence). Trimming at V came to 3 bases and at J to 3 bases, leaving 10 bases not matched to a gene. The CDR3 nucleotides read TGTGCCAGTAGTATCCTGTGGACAGGTAGGGAAGAGACCCAGTACTTC. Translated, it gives CASSILWTGREETQYF.

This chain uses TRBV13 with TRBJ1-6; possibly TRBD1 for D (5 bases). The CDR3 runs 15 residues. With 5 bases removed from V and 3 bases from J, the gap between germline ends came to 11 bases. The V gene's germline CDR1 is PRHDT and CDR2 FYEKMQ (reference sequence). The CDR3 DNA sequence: TGTGCCAGCAGCCCGCGGAGGGGCTATAATTCACCCCTCCACTTT. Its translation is CASSPRRGYNSPLHF.

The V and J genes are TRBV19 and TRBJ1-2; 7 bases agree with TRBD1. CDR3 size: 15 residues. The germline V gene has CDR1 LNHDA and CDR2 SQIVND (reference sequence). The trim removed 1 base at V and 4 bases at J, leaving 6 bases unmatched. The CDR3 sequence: CASSIGSRQGYGYTF. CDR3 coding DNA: TGTGCCAGTAGTATAGGCTCGAGACAGGGCTATGGCTACACCTTC.

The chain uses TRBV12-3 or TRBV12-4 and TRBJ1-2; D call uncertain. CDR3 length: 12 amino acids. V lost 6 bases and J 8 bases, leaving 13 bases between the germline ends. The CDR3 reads CASSQSSGGYTF. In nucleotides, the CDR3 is TGTGCCAGCAGCCAATCTAGTGGAGGCTACACCTTC.

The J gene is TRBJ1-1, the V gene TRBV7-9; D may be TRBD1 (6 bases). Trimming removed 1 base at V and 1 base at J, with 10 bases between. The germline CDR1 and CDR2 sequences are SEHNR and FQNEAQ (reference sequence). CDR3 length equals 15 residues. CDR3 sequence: CASSLGAGENTEAFF. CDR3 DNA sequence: TGTGCCAGCAGCTTAGGGGCAGGGGAGAACACTGAAGCTTTCTTT. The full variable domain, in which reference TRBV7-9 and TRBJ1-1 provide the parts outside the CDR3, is DTGVSQNPRHKITKRGQNVTFRCDPISEHNRLYWYRQTLGQGPEFLTYFQNEAQLEKSRLLSDRFSAERPKGSFSTLEIQRTEQGDSAMYLCASSLGAGENTEAFFGQGTRLTVV.